These 7 T cell receptor beta chains came from one sample sequenced in a study of cytomegalovirus exposure and HLA in healthy donors. With 60 Vbeta and 13 Jbeta primers, the PCR was carried out. Sequencing was performed with immunoSEQ multiplex PCR; in TCRdb, only in-frame clones are kept and a portion is missing. This sample lists 50,000 to 55,000 clones; its ten largest clones have 9% to 15%. The sequencing input was PBMCs. The receptors shown here come from a woman aged 60-75 years in good health and CMV-seropositive.

V usage is TRBV6-1 and J usage is TRBJ2-7, with D tentatively TRBD1 (5 bases). Trimming stripped 6 bases from V and 4 bases from J, with 19 bases between. This CDR3 is 15 amino acids long. Germline V gene sequence: CDR1 MNHNS, CDR2 SASEGT. CDR3 DNA sequence: TGTGCCAGCAGGGGCGCACAGGTCGGCGTATACGAGCAGTACTTC. It yields the protein CASRGAQVGVYEQYF.

The chain uses TRBV25-1 and TRBJ2-7, with D tentatively TRBD2 (6 bases). This CDR3 has 13 residues. Germline V gives CDR1 MGHDK, CDR2 SYGVNS. Between the trimmed V and J ends, which lost 7 bases and 0 bases, there was a span of 10 bases. The CDR3 DNA is TGTGCCAGCACCCTCGGGAGCTCCTACGAGCAGTACTTC. Encoded protein: CASTLGSSYEQYF.

V usage is TRBV20-1 and J usage is TRBJ2-5; D might be TRBD2 (5 bases). The assigned J gene may be wrong: the sequence end matches TRBJ2-7 better. Per the germline V gene, CDR1 is DFQATT and CDR2 is SNEGSKA (reference sequence). The CDR3 extends over 11 amino acids. CDR3 loop: CSARKGSEQYF. The DNA for the CDR3 is TGCAGTGCTAGAAAAGGGAGCGAGCAGTACTTC.

The J gene is TRBJ1-2, the V gene TRBV28; D may be TRBD1 (6 bases). V was trimmed by 7 bases and J by 4 bases, leaving 16 bases between them. Germline V gene data show CDR1 as MDHEN and CDR2 as SYDVKM. The CDR3 is made up of 14 amino acids. The CDR3 DNA sequence: TGTGCCAGCAACTCGGGGGGGCTCGTCTATGGCTACACCTTC. This encodes CASNSGGLVYGYTF.

The CDR3 sequence is CASSSRGTANTGELFF. The CDR3 region has the DNA TGTGCCAGCAGCTCCCGAGGAACCGCGAACACCGGGGAGCTGTTTTTT. The V gene is TRBV11-3, the J gene TRBJ2-2; D unclear. Germline V CDR1 and CDR2: SGHNT, YENEEA. The CDR3 runs to 16 residues. Trimming cost V 4 bases and J 0 bases, with 12 bases left between them.

This sequence joins TRBV6-1 and TRBJ1-5; 7 nucleotides agree with TRBD1. The V and J ends lost 7 bases and 4 bases, in that order; junction bases with no gene match: 7. CDR1 and CDR2 from the germline V gene are MNHNS and SASEGT. This CDR3 region has 14 residues. The DNA for the CDR3 is TGTGCCAGCATGCCGGGACAGCCAAATCAGCCCCAGCATTTT. Protein product: CASMPGQPNQPQHF.

The chain links TRBV4-2 to TRBJ2-3; the match to TRBD2 covers 10 bases. The CDR3 covers 17 residues. Trimming cost V 5 bases and J 1 base; bases outside gene matches: 9. Germline CDR1 and CDR2: LGHNA and YNFKEQ. Here the CDR3 reads CASSSRTSGARTDTQYF. DNA for the CDR3: TGTGCCAGCAGCTCGCGGACTAGCGGTGCCCGCACAGATACGCAGTATTTT.